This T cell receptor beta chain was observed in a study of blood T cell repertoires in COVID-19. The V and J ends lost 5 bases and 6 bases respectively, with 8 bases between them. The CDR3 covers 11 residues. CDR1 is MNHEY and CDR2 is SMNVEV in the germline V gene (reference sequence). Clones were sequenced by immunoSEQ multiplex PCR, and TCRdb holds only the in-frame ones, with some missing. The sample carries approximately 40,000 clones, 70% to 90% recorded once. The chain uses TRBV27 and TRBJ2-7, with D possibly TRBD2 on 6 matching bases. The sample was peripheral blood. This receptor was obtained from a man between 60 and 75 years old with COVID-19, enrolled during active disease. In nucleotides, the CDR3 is TGTGCCAGCAGTACCGGGGGCGAGCAGTACTTC. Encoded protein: CASSTGGEQYF.